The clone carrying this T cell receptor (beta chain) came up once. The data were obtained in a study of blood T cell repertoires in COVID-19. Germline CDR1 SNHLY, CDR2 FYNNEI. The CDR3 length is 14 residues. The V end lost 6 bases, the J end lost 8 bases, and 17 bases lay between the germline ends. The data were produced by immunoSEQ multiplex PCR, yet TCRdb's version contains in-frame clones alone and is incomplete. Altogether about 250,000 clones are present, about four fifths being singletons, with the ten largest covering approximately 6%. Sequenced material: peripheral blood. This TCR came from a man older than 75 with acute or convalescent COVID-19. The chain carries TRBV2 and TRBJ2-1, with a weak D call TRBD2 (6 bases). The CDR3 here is CASSRVEGIDEQFF. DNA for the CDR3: TGTGCCAGCAGCCGTGTGGAGGGTATAGATGAGCAGTTCTTC.